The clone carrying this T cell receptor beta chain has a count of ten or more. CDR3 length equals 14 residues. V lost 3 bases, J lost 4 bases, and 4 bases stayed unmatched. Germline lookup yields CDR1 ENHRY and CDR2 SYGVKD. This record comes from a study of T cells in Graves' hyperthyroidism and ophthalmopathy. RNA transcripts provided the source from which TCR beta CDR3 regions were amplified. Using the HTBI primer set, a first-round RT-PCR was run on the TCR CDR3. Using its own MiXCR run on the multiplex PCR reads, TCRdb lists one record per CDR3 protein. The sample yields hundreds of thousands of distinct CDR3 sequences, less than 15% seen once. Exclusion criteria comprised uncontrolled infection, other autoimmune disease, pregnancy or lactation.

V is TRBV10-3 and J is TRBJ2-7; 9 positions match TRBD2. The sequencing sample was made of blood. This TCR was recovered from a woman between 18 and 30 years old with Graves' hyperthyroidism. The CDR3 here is CAISDLAGPYEQYF. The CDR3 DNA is TGTGCCATCAGTGACCTAGCGGGGCCGTACGAGCAGTACTTC.